A selection of T cell receptor beta chains follows, all from one sample in a study of control samples from healthy donors and cancer patients. Using immunoSEQ multiplex PCR, the repertoire was profiled, and TCRdb retains in-frame clones only, with some absent. The table includes 100,000 to 150,000 clones, just over 90% detected once. The sequenced material came from blood. The source of these receptors is a woman between 18 and 29 years old in good health. The CDR3 runs from the conserved cysteine through the conserved F or W. Each record gives: D gene, V gene, J gene, CDR3 length, clone size, CDR3 protein, CDR3 DNA. D genes are given only for firm matches. Size tells how often a clone was seen (once, few, many) or the class of an expanded clone, and some rows leave it out.

-	TRBV12-2	TRBJ2-4	17	-	CASRGLAAPRAKNIQYF	TGTGCAAGTCGCGGACTAGCGGCGCCCCGAGCCAAAAACATTCAGTACTTC
TRBD2	TRBV6-2/TRBV6-3	TRBJ2-1	17	-	CASSSAGVLFARDEQFF	TGTGCCAGCAGTTCAGCGGGAGTTCTTTTTGCACGGGATGAGCAGTTCTTC
TRBD1	TRBV10-3	TRBJ2-7	13	-	CAITAGQGLEQYF	TGTGCCATCACCGCAGGACAGGGGTTGGAGCAGTACTTC
-	TRBV5-1	TRBJ2-2	14	-	CASSPGHVNGELFF	TGCGCCAGCAGCCCCGGACACGTAAACGGGGAGCTGTTTTTT
-	TRBV28	TRBJ1-6	15	-	CASSLSQGQDSPLHF	TGTGCCAGCAGTTTATCCCAGGGTCAGGATTCACCCCTCCACTTT
TRBD2	TRBV7-9	TRBJ2-7	15	few	CASSYGLAVIYEQYF	TGTGCCAGCAGCTACGGACTAGCGGTCATTTACGAGCAGTACTTC
-	TRBV19	TRBJ1-5	16	-	CASSSGEGGSNQPQHF	TGTGCCAGTAGTAGCGGGGAGGGCGGGAGCAATCAGCCCCAGCATTTT
-	TRBV29-1	TRBJ2-6	18	-	CSVYFPYGGSSGANVLTF	TGCAGCGTTTATTTTCCTTATGGAGGCAGCTCTGGGGCCAACGTCCTGACTTTC
TRBD1	TRBV29-1	TRBJ2-5	13	-	CSVPDRYQETQYF	TGCAGCGTCCCGGACAGGTACCAAGAGACCCAGTACTTC
-	TRBV6-4	TRBJ2-3	14	-	CASSVTGTADTQYF	TGTGCCAGCAGCGTGACCGGGACCGCAGATACGCAGTATTTT
-	TRBV10-3	TRBJ1-1	15	many	CAIRPGRGANTEAFF	TGTGCCATCAGACCCGGCAGGGGTGCGAACACTGAAGCTTTCTTT
-	TRBV9	TRBJ1-2	16	-	CASSGWVAKANYGYTF	TGTGCCAGCTCTGGATGGGTCGCAAAAGCTAACTATGGCTACACCTTC
TRBD1	TRBV7-8	TRBJ1-1	16	-	CASSSAGVQGGTEAFF	TGTGCCAGCAGCTCCGCCGGGGTCCAGGGGGGGACTGAAGCTTTCTTT
TRBD1	TRBV24-1	TRBJ1-4	15	-	CATSANRGAGEKLFF	TGTGCCACCAGTGCTAACAGGGGCGCGGGGGAAAAACTGTTTTTT
TRBD1	TRBV13	TRBJ2-2	16	-	CASSARQGGYTGELFF	TGTGCCAGCAGCGCGCGACAGGGGGGATACACCGGGGAGCTGTTTTTT
-	TRBV7-8	TRBJ2-7	15	-	CASSFVRGPFYEQYF	TGTGCCAGCAGCTTTGTGCGGGGCCCCTTCTACGAGCAGTACTTC
TRBD2	TRBV2	TRBJ2-2	15	few	CASSEAGGDTGELFF	TGTGCCAGCAGTGAAGCGGGGGGGGACACCGGGGAGCTGTTTTTT
-	TRBV6-5	TRBJ2-3	14	once	CASRISGSTDTQYF	TGTGCCAGCAGGATAAGCGGGAGCACAGATACGCAGTATTTT
TRBD1	TRBV19	TRBJ1-1	14	-	CASLGTEKNTEAFF	TGTGCCAGTCTTGGGACAGAAAAGAACACTGAAGCTTTCTTT
-	TRBV21-1	TRBJ2-2	16	-	CASSKYRAHGTGELFF	TGTGCCAGCAGCAAATACCGGGCCCATGGCACCGGGGAGCTGTTTTTT
-	TRBV7-8	TRBJ2-2	14	-	CASIQDGVAGELFF	TGTGCCAGCATCCAGGACGGAGTAGCCGGGGAGCTGTTTTTT
-	TRBV7-2	TRBJ1-5	13	-	CASSRTFNQPQHF	TGTGCCAGCAGCCGTACGTTCAATCAGCCCCAGCATTTT
-	TRBV15	TRBJ2-5	15	-	CATSSAIGVWGTQYF	TGTGCCACCAGCAGTGCGATAGGGGTTTGGGGGACCCAGTACTTC
-	TRBV4-3	TRBJ1-5	13	-	CASSQDPGQPQHF	TGCGCCAGCAGCCAAGACCCGGGGCAGCCCCAGCATTTT
-	TRBV21-1	TRBJ1-2	20	-	CASSKAGNGSRPKDGYGYTF	TGTGCCAGCAGCAAAGCCGGAAACGGATCGAGACCGAAAGACGGATATGGCTACACCTTC
TRBD1	TRBV6-5	TRBJ2-5	13	-	CASTGTGRETQYF	TGTGCCAGCACGGGGACAGGGAGAGAGACCCAGTACTTC
-	TRBV28	TRBJ2-7	14	-	CASSYRVGPYEQYF	TGTGCCAGCAGTTACAGAGTAGGACCCTACGAGCAGTACTTC
-	TRBV6-1	TRBJ2-7	16	-	CASSGPAVASVYEQYF	TGTGCCAGCAGTGGGCCCGCGGTGGCTTCAGTCTACGAGCAGTACTTC
TRBD1	TRBV29-1	TRBJ2-7	15	-	CSVVKPGTASYEQYF	TGCAGCGTTGTCAAACCGGGGACAGCCTCCTACGAGCAGTACTTC
TRBD1	TRBV7-2	TRBJ1-5	14	-	CASSVTGLGQPQHF	TGTGCCAGCAGCGTGACAGGGTTAGGGCAGCCCCAGCATTTT
TRBD2	TRBV29-1	TRBJ2-3	12	-	CSVQRGADTQYF	TGCAGCGTTCAGCGGGGGGCAGATACGCAGTATTTT
-	TRBV12-5	TRBJ2-1	11	-	CASGFGDEQFF	TGTGCTAGTGGTTTCGGGGATGAGCAGTTCTTC
-	TRBV24-1	TRBJ2-3	13	-	CATSDPYSNTQYF	TGTGCCACCAGTGATCCTTATAGCAATACGCAGTATTTT
-	TRBV30	TRBJ1-1	15	-	CAWKWSSGLNTEAFF	TGTGCCTGGAAATGGTCTTCAGGGCTGAACACTGAAGCTTTCTTT
TRBD1	TRBV13	TRBJ2-1	13	once	CASSLGQGDEQFF	TGTGCCAGCAGCTTGGGACAGGGAGATGAGCAGTTCTTC
-	TRBV29-1	TRBJ1-1	12	-	CSVAGTGTEAFF	TGCAGCGTTGCAGGGACGGGCACTGAAGCTTTCTTT
TRBD2	TRBV6-1	TRBJ2-3	15	-	CASSEIRGGTDTQYF	TGTGCCAGCAGTGAAATCCGGGGGGGCACAGATACGCAGTATTTT
-	TRBV30	TRBJ1-1	14	-	CAWSLTGQNTEAFF	TGTGCCTGGAGCCTCACCGGACAGAACACTGAAGCTTTCTTT
-	TRBV5-1	TRBJ2-1	11	-	CASSYSDEQFF	TGCGCCAGCAGCTATTCGGATGAGCAGTTCTTC
-	TRBV5-3	TRBJ1-2	15	-	CARSSAGAATSGYTF	TGTGCCAGAAGCTCCGCGGGGGCCGCAACTTCTGGCTACACCTTC
TRBD1	TRBV5-6	TRBJ1-5	15	-	CASSASGTGTQPQHF	TGTGCCAGCAGCGCCTCCGGGACAGGGACTCAGCCCCAGCATTTT
TRBD1	TRBV11-3	TRBJ2-3	15	-	CASSLSGTGLDTQYF	TGTGCCAGCAGCTTATCCGGGACAGGGTTAGATACGCAGTATTTT
-	TRBV9	TRBJ1-1	16	few	CASSSGTRLTNTEAFF	TGTGCCAGCAGCTCCGGGACACGGTTAACGAACACTGAAGCTTTCTTT
TRBD1	TRBV28	TRBJ1-1	15	-	CASSEDRAGGPEAFF	TGTGCCAGCAGTGAAGACAGGGCAGGGGGGCCTGAAGCTTTCTTT
-	TRBV7-2	TRBJ1-5	14	-	CASSSSLGNQPQHF	TGTGCCAGCAGCTCGTCCCTCGGCAATCAGCCCCAGCATTTT
-	TRBV9	TRBJ2-1	18	once	CASSDSRGKQGWDNEQFF	TGTGCCAGCAGCGATAGCCGGGGGAAACAGGGATGGGACAATGAGCAGTTCTTC
-	TRBV7-2	TRBJ2-5	17	few	CASSLGGGGTNQETQYF	TGTGCCAGCAGCTTAGGGGGCGGAGGGACGAACCAAGAGACCCAGTACTTC
-	TRBV6-2/TRBV6-3	TRBJ2-4	12	once	CASSAPRNIQYF	TGTGCCAGCAGTGCCCCGAGGAACATTCAGTACTTC
TRBD1	TRBV7-9	TRBJ2-7	15	-	CASSLGGTGEYEQYF	TGTGCCAGCAGCTTAGGGGGGACAGGGGAGTACGAGCAGTACTTC
-	TRBV28	TRBJ2-3	17	-	CASSSNWIVRDVEKRYF	TGTGCCAGCAGTTCAAACTGGATAGTGAGGGACGTTGAAAAGCGGTATTTT
-	TRBV5-6	TRBJ2-3	16	-	CASSLSMGRYTDTQYF	TGTGCCAGCAGCTTGAGTATGGGCCGCTACACAGATACGCAGTATTTT